The 2 T cell receptor beta chains reported below all come from one sample, sequenced in a study of blood T cell repertoires in COVID-19. Libraries were prepared by immunoSEQ multiplex PCR; TCRdb keeps only in-frame clonotypes and omits some of them. The sample holds roughly 200,000 clones, around 87% seen once. Sequences were obtained from peripheral blood. These receptor sequences come from a man aged 50 or older with acute or convalescent COVID-19.

The J gene is TRBJ2-1, the V gene TRBV27, with 8 bases fitting TRBD2. There are 14 residues in the CDR3. Germline CDR1 MNHEY, CDR2 SMNVEV (reference sequence). With 3 bases clipped from V and 6 bases from J, the junction kept 4 bases outside the gene matches. The CDR3 DNA sequence: TGTGCCAGCAGTTTCGGACTAGCAGGCAATGAGCAGTTCTTC. It is translated as CASSFGLAGNEQFF.

Here the CDR3 reads CASSYSRDTGYGYTF. The CDR3 DNA sequence: TGTGCCAGCAGTTACTCCCGGGACACAGGCTATGGCTACACCTTC. This chain links TRBV6-2 or TRBV6-3 with TRBJ1-2; TRBD1 is a possible D gene (6 bases). Germline V CDR1 and CDR2: MNHEY, SVGEGT. Trimming removed 0 bases at V and 4 bases at J, with 12 bases between. CDR3 length: 15 residues.